This paragraph reports one T cell receptor beta chain. This CDR3 comprises 16 residues. Trimming took 6 bases from V and 9 from J, leaving 24 bases between them. Together with a sample-barcoded 5' primer, a J-beta primer mix was included in a second PCR lasting 7 to 11 cycles. A single record per CDR3 protein comes from TCRdb applying MiXCR to the 5' RACE reads. The sample consists of more than 1,000,000 distinct CDR3 sequences, under 30% of them appearing once. This sample was included in a study of blood T cells in healthy people across ages. These same data were also listed under a study on T cells of mothers and their children. That paper adds: Every microgram of extracted RNA entered cDNA synthesis, around 1.6 ug per 15 ul.

This sequence originates from a girl aged 2-10 years in good health. The chain carries TRBV12-3 or TRBV12-4 and TRBJ1-5; a weak D match, TRBD1 (5 bases). Input material: blood. The CDR3, as DNA: TGTGCCAGCAGCGAGGGCAGTTTAGGAACAGGCCGGCCCCAGCATTTT. It encodes CASSEGSLGTGRPQHF.